The TCR beta chain under discussion was sequenced for a study of shared clonotypes between healthy human individuals. Study-level background: Three CD4 naive, three CD4 memory, two CD8 naive and one CD8 memory plate were used per donor. Study-level results: Between a few donors, naive CD4 clonotypes were shared at a level of about 5%. Shared clonotypes across all four donors exceeded non-shared ones in generation probability.

Researchers divided each subset's genomic DNA evenly across several immunoSEQ plates. The table came from immunoSEQ multiplex PCR; TCRdb's copy has only in-frame clones and leaves some out. The sample shows around 1.9 million clones, about 93% of them seen only once. CD45RO-negative cells were positively selected for CCR7, leaving out terminally differentiated effector memory CD45RA+ cells. The CDR3 contains 13 residues. CDR1 and CDR2 (germline): MNHEY, SMNVEV (reference sequence). V was cut by 6 bases and J by 3 bases, with 8 bases left in between. For this clone: Its specificity is unknown.

Sequenced input: naive CD8+ T cells from PBMCs. This sequence joins TRBV27 and TRBJ1-4; D is unresolved. This sequence originates from a man between 18 and 29 years old in good health. Some clones in this sample may be carry-over from other donors' samples. As DNA, the CDR3 is TGTGCCAGCAGCCCGAGGGCTAATGAAAAACTGTTTTTT. It specifies CASSPRANEKLFF.